These 18 T cell receptor beta chains originate from one sample sequenced in a study of T-cell reconstitution after alpha-beta-depleted transplantation in children. Unique molecular identifiers were incorporated when the TCRbeta library was constructed. Each CDR3 protein is one row after TCRdb ran MiXCR on the PCR reads. The table includes 500,000 to 600,000 distinct CDR3 sequences, about 30% detected once. The sample was PBMCs from the stem cell graft donor, taken from the stem cell graft. All receptors come from a human donor who donated a stem cell graft to a child with aplastic anemia.

The DNA for the CDR3 is TGTGCCAGCGCCTACCAGGCTGAAGCTTTCTTT. Amino acids: CASAYQAEAFF. The J gene is TRBJ1-1, the V gene TRBV6-5; unclear D gene. Germline values: CDR1 MNHEY, CDR2 SVGAGI. The CDR3 has 11 residues. V gave up 8 bases and J gave up 6 bases, with 10 bases separating them.

Only a few counts were recorded for this clonotype. The V call is TRBV7-6, the J call TRBJ2-2, with D perhaps TRBD2 (5 bases). Looked up from germline, CDR1 is SGHVS and CDR2 is FNYEAQ. The CDR3 has 15 amino acids. The germline V and J ends were trimmed by 7 bases and 3 bases, with 15 bases remaining between them. The CDR3 spells CASIDSGGYTGELFF. Written as DNA, the CDR3 is TGTGCCAGCATCGATTCAGGAGGATACACCGGGGAGCTGTTTTTT.

This chain joins TRBV6-5 and TRBJ1-1, with D perhaps TRBD1 (5 bases). This CDR3 region has 16 residues. Trimming cost V 2 bases and J 4 bases, with 17 bases left between them. The germline gives CDR1 MNHEY, CDR2 SVGAGI. The CDR3 nucleotides read TGTGCCAGCAGTTACCCTCAGGGCCCTACCTTCACTGAAGCTTTCTTT. It translates to CASSYPQGPTFTEAFF.

The V and J genes are TRBV7-2 and TRBJ1-2; the D is unclear. CDR3 length: 14 amino acids. Deletions cut 1 base from V and 4 bases from J, with 10 bases between. Germline V lookup: CDR1 SGHTA, CDR2 FQGNSA. The CDR3: CASSLGLTGYGYTF. The CDR3 nucleotides are TGTGCCAGCAGCTTAGGTCTCACTGGCTATGGCTACACCTTC.

This clonotype was observed a few times. The V gene is TRBV27, the J gene TRBJ2-5, with D tentatively TRBD1 (6 bases). Trimming took 5 bases from V and 0 from J, leaving 10 bases between them. The CDR3 is made up of 14 amino acids. Germline V gene sequence: CDR1 MNHEY, CDR2 SMNVEV (reference sequence). This CDR3 is CASSTPGDQETQYF. The DNA for the CDR3 is TGTGCCAGCAGTACACCAGGGGACCAAGAGACCCAGTACTTC.

The chain links TRBV5-1 to TRBJ1-1, with TRBD1 identical over 10 bases. V trimming: 4 bases; J trimming: 7 bases; junction bases outside the gene matches: 7. The CDR3 sequence is 14 residues long. Germline CDR1 and CDR2: SGHRS and YFSETQ. The CDR3 DNA reads as TGCGCCAGCAGCCCCGGACAGGGGGTGGATGAAGCTTTCTTT. Translating gives CASSPGQGVDEAFF. Filled out from reference TRBV5-1 and TRBJ1-1, the complete variable domain reads KAGVTQTPRYLIKTRGQQVTLSCSPISGHRSVSWYQQTPGQGLQFLFEYFSETQRNKGNFPGRFSGRQFSNSRSEMNVSTLELGDSALYLCASSPGQGVDEAFFGQGTRLTVV.

The chain employs TRBV20-1 and TRBJ2-1, with no clear D. Germline CDR1 DFQATT, CDR2 SNEGSKA (reference sequence). Trimming shortened V by 0 bases and J by 9 bases, and 21 bases separated the two germline ends. There are 16 residues in the CDR3. CDR3 in amino acids: CSARDHRDLGWGEQFF. CDR3 DNA sequence: TGCAGTGCTAGAGATCACCGAGACTTGGGATGGGGTGAGCAGTTCTTC.

This clonotype showed up many times. The chain carries TRBV6-2 or TRBV6-3 and TRBJ2-2; 8 nucleotides match TRBD1. The CDR3 is made up of 15 amino acids. V lost 6 bases to trimming and J lost 0 bases; unmatched junction nucleotides: 3. Germline CDR1 MNHEY, CDR2 SVGEGT. The DNA of the CDR3 is TGTGCCAGCAGGCAACAGGGGGCGAACACCGGGGAGCTGTTTTTT. As protein: CASRQQGANTGELFF.

This chain uses TRBV4-2 with TRBJ1-2; no clear D. Germline-derived CDR1 and CDR2 are LGHNA and YNFKEQ. The CDR3 is made up of 15 amino acids. Trimming stripped 1 base from V and 6 bases from J, with 15 bases between. CDR3 sequence reads: CASSQANSGLNGYTF. The CDR3 coding sequence is TGTGCCAGCAGCCAAGCTAACAGCGGGCTGAATGGCTACACCTTC.

The chain employs TRBV6-6 and TRBJ1-1; D gene uncertain. The ends were cut back, 0 bases at V and 4 bases at J, with 6 bases in the middle. CDR3 length: 13 amino acids. CDR1 and CDR2 from the germline V gene are MNHNY and SVGAGI (reference sequence). In DNA, the CDR3 is TGTGCCAGCAGTTACTCGACGGGCACTGAAGCTTTCTTT. Translation: CASSYSTGTEAFF.

The gene calls are TRBV20-1 and TRBJ2-3; 11 bases agree with TRBD2. The CDR3 consists of 15 residues. Germline V gene lookup returns CDR1 DFQATT and CDR2 SNEGSKA (reference sequence). With V trimmed by 4 bases and J by 3 bases, 6 bases remained unmatched. In nucleotides, the CDR3 is TGCAGTGCTAAAGGGGCTAGCGGGGGGACAGATACGCAGTATTTT. This encodes CSAKGASGGTDTQYF.

This clonotype has just a few counts. This sequence joins TRBV11-1 and TRBJ2-2; perhaps D is TRBD1 or TRBD2 (5 bases each). The ends were cut back, 1 base at V and 2 bases at J, with 17 bases in the middle. The V gene's germline CDR1 is SGHAT and CDR2 FQDESV (reference sequence). The CDR3 contains 18 residues. The CDR3 coding sequence is TGTGCCAGCAGCTTAGGGGTTTTCGGGGCACCAAACACCGGGGAGCTGTTTTTT. It codes for CASSLGVFGAPNTGELFF.

The rearrangement links TRBV9 to TRBJ2-2, with 10 bases matching TRBD2. J was trimmed by 8 bases and V by 3 bases; bases with no gene match: 19. Germline V gene data show CDR1 as SGDLS and CDR2 as YYNGEE. CDR3 length: 19 amino acids. DNA of the CDR3: TGTGCCAGCAGCGATCCTTCCGGGACTAGCGACCGGTTGAGAGGGGAGCTGTTTTTT. This codes for CASSDPSGTSDRLRGELFF.

The rearrangement links TRBV11-2 to TRBJ2-1; D is perhaps TRBD2 (5 bases). CDR1 is SGHAT and CDR2 is FQNNGV in the germline V gene. The CDR3 is made up of 17 amino acids. Between the trimmed V and J ends, which lost 5 bases and 4 bases, there was a span of 21 bases. In nucleotides, the CDR3 is TGTGCCAGCAGCCCGACCTTTTCAGCGGACTTGTACAATGAGCAGTTCTTC. Residues: CASSPTFSADLYNEQFF.

V usage is TRBV7-2 and J usage is TRBJ2-1, with D perhaps assigned TRBD1 or TRBD2 (5 bases each). Germline V gene lookup returns CDR1 SGHTA and CDR2 FQGNSA. This CDR3 is 17 amino acids long. Between the trimmed V and J ends, which lost 5 bases and 9 bases, there was a span of 26 bases. CDR3 bases: TGTGCCAGCAGCCAAAGCTCTGGGACCTACGTGGGGTTTGAGCAGTTCTTC. Translation gives CASSQSSGTYVGFEQFF.

CDR3 sequence (DNA): TGCAGTGCGCCAGCGGGAGGCGGGCCCGGTGAGCAGTTCTTC. It specifies CSAPAGGGPGEQFF. The chain couples TRBV20-1 to TRBJ2-1, with 9 bases lining up with TRBD2. V lost 6 bases and J lost 9; bases outside the gene matches: 12. The CDR3 totals 14 residues. Per germline, CDR1 DFQATT and CDR2 SNEGSKA (reference sequence).

This clonotype was detected once. V gene TRBV10-3 combines with J gene TRBJ2-7; D gene ambiguous. The CDR3 spans 11 residues. Germline assignment: CDR1 ENHRY and CDR2 SYGVKD. V gave up 11 bases and J gave up 3 bases, with 11 bases separating them. DNA for the CDR3: TGTGCCTCCCGCATCGGCTACGAGCAGTACTTC. The encoded protein is CASRIGYEQYF.

The V call is TRBV5-1, the J call TRBJ1-2; TRBD1 aligns across 7 bases. After removal of 1 base from V and 1 base from J, the junction contained 7 bases not matched to a gene. This CDR3 region has 16 residues. The V gene's germline CDR1 is SGHRS and CDR2 YFSETQ. CDR3 in amino acids: CASSLNGQDDNYGYTF. The CDR3 DNA reads TGCGCCAGCAGCTTGAATGGACAGGATGATAACTATGGCTACACCTTC.